The 2 T cell receptor beta chains below were found in one sample sequenced in a study of control samples from healthy donors and cancer patients. Assay: immunoSEQ multiplex PCR; the TCRdb copy retains only in-frame clones and omits some. This sample has roughly 70,000 clones, with approximately 87% found just once. The specimen sequenced was blood. The receptors were gathered from a man aged 50 to 59 in good health.

V gene TRBV29-1 combines with J gene TRBJ1-2, with D maybe TRBD1 (6 bases). Germline-derived CDR1 and CDR2 are SQVTM and ANQGSEA. V shed 4 bases and J shed 5 bases, with 11 bases lying between them. The CDR3 contains 12 residues. CDR3 coding DNA: TGCAGCGTTGTAGGAGGGGGATATGGCTACACCTTC. This codes for CSVVGGGYGYTF.

The gene calls are TRBV2 and TRBJ2-7; TRBD1 matches 11 bases. The germline CDR1 and CDR2 sequences are SNHLY and FYNNEI. The trim removed 2 bases at V and 3 bases at J, leaving 3 bases unmatched. The CDR3 consists of 15 residues. The CDR3 DNA reads as TGTGCCAGCAGTGAAACCGGGACAGGGGGCTACGAGCAGTACTTC. Its protein is CASSETGTGGYEQYF.